The T cell receptor beta chain under discussion was sequenced for a study of blood T cells in healthy people across ages. About this clonotype: This may stem from a read error, because a much larger clone lies one nucleotide away.

A J-beta primer mix and a sample-barcoded 5' primer were used in a second PCR of roughly 6 to 12 cycles. Each CDR3 protein is one row after TCRdb ran MiXCR on the 5' RACE reads. Seen here are roughly 900,000 distinct CDR3 sequences, under 35% observed once, and the top ten hold 15% to 20%. The CDR3 is 15 amino acids. Germline V lookup: CDR1 GTSNPN, CDR2 SVGIG (reference sequence). The origin of this receptor is a woman older than 75 in good health. The sample consisted of blood. The chain combines TRBV30 with TRBJ2-6; D perhaps matches TRBD1 (5 bases). CDR3 nucleotide sequence: TGTGTCTGGAACCAGGGAAGTGCTGGGGCCAACGTCCTGACTTTC. This encodes CVWNQGSAGANVLTF. Filled out from reference TRBV30 and TRBJ2-6, the complete variable domain reads SQTIHQWPATLVQPVGSPLSLECTVEGTSNPNLYWYRQAAGRGLQLLFYSVGIGQISSEVPQNLSASRPQDRQFILSSKKLLLSDSGFYLCVWNQGSAGANVLTFGAGSRLTVL.